The 9 T cell receptor beta chains below come from one sample, sequenced in a study of CXCR3-negative and CXCR3-positive naive CD8 T cells. In preparing the TRB cDNA libraries, 5' RACE with UMI labels was used. TCRdb re-called the 5' RACE reads; every CDR3 protein appears as one record, without DNA. The data show 7,500 to 8,500 distinct CDR3 sequences, and the top ten clones hold just over 2%. The sample taken for sequencing was naive CXCR3- CD8+ T cells from blood. Sample subset: CD45RO-CCR7+CD27+CD95- naive CD8+ T cells lacking CXCR3 (TNR3-). These receptors originate from a human donor in good health. Some clones in this sample may be carry-over from other donors' samples.

This clonotype registers medium-sized by frequency. This chain links TRBV5-1 with TRBJ1-1. The CDR3 is made up of 14 amino acids. Germline values: CDR1 SGHRS, CDR2 YFSETQ. The CDR3 reads CASILEELNTEAFF.

The rearrangement links TRBV7-6 to TRBJ2-1; TCRdb lists TRBD2, though no DNA is available to test this call. The germline gives CDR1 SGHVS, CDR2 FNYEAQ. This CDR3 comprises 14 residues. The CDR3 reads CASSLAGTSDEQFF.

J is TRBJ2-5 and V is TRBV7-8; TCRdb's assignment of TRBD2 cannot be checked, as there is no DNA. Germline values: CDR1 SGHVS, CDR2 FQNEAQ. This CDR3 contains 15 residues. The CDR3 loop is CASSLLSGDQETQYF.

The genes are TRBV3-1 and TRBJ2-1; TCRdb outputs TRBD2, but without DNA this stays unchecked. CDR3 length equals 16 residues. Germline V gene data show CDR1 as LGHDT and CDR2 as YNNKEL (reference sequence). CDR3 loop: CASSQEFGLAYNEQFF.

The rearrangement links TRBV5-1 to TRBJ2-7. The CDR3 length is 15 residues. CDR1 SGHRS and CDR2 YFSETQ come from the germline V gene. CDR3 in amino acids: CASSFGLGQFYEQYF.

Here the CDR3 reads CASSLDLAYNEQFF. This rearrangement joins TRBV5-6 to TRBJ2-1. The CDR3 covers 14 residues. Per the germline V gene, CDR1 is SGHDT and CDR2 is YYEEEE. Filled out from reference TRBV5-6 and TRBJ2-1, the complete variable domain reads DAGVTQSPTHLIKTRGQQVTLRCSPKSGHDTVSWYQQALGQGPQFIFQYYEEEERQRGNFPDRFSGHQFPNYSSELNVNALLLGDSALYLCASSLDLAYNEQFFGPGTRLTVL.

This clonotype is classed as medium-sized by frequency. The rearrangement uses TRBV27 and TRBJ2-5; the TCRdb D gene call, TRBD2, has no DNA to confirm it. Germline V CDR1 and CDR2: MNHEY, SMNVEV (reference sequence). The CDR3 length is 17 residues. The CDR3 sequence is CASSSMRLAGPGETQYF.

The CDR3 sequence: CASSQEFSGPNSPLHF. V usage is TRBV3-1 and J usage is TRBJ1-6; TCRdb designates TRBD1, a call that cannot be tested without DNA. Germline lookup yields CDR1 LGHDT and CDR2 YNNKEL (reference sequence). The CDR3 length is 16 residues.

The genes are TRBV7-9 and TRBJ2-2. The CDR3 has 13 amino acids. In germline, CDR1 is SEHNR, CDR2 FQNEAQ (reference sequence). The chain's CDR3 is CASSSANTGELFF.